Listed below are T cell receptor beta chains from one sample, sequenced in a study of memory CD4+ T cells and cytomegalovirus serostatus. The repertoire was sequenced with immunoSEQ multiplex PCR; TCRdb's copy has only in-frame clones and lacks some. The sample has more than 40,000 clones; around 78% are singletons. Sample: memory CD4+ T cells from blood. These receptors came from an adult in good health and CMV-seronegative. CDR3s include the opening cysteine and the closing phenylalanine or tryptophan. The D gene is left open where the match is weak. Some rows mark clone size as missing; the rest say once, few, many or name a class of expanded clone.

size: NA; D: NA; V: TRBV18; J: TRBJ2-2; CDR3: CASSPPGTANTGELFF; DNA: TGTGCCAGCTCACCACCGGGGACCGCGAACACCGGGGAGCTGTTTTTT
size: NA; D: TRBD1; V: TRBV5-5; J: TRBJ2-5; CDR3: CASSRDRAQETQYF; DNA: TGTGCCAGCAGCAGGGACAGGGCCCAAGAGACCCAGTACTTC
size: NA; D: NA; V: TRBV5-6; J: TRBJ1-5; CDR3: CASSSNKQGAQPQHF; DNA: TGTGCCAGCAGCTCCAATAAACAGGGCGCCCAGCCCCAGCATTTT
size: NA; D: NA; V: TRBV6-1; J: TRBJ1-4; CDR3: CASNLQRGVGEKLFF; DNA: TGTGCCAGCAACCTACAGCGAGGGGTCGGTGAAAAACTGTTTTTT
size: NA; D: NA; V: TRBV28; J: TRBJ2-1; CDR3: CASSLGRVEQFF; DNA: TGTGCCAGCAGTCTCGGACGGGTTGAGCAGTTCTTC
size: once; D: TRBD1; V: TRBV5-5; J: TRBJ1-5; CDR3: CASSWDPGQGHQPQHF; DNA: TGTGCCAGCAGCTGGGACCCGGGACAGGGACACCAGCCCCAGCATTTT
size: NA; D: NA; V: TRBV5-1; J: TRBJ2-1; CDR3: CASSSLGGNEQFF; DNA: TGCGCCAGCAGCTCCCTCGGAGGGAATGAGCAGTTCTTC
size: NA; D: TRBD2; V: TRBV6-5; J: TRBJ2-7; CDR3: CASTPAGGTYEQYF; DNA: TGTGCCAGCACCCCGGCGGGGGGGACCTACGAGCAGTACTTC
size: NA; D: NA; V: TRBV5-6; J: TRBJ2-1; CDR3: CASSLAFGLASHNEQFF; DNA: TGTGCCAGCAGCTTGGCCTTCGGGCTAGCTTCCCACAATGAGCAGTTCTTC
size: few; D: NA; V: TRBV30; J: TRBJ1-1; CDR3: CAWSVGFGTEAFF; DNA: TGTGCCTGGAGTGTGGGCTTTGGAACTGAAGCTTTCTTT
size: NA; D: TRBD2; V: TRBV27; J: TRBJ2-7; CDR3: CASSWSGTSGYEQYF; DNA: TGTGCCAGCAGTTGGTCCGGGACTAGCGGGTACGAGCAGTACTTC
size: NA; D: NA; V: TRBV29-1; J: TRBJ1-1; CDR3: CSVDRGLMNTEAFF; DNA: TGCAGCGTTGACAGGGGCCTCATGAACACTGAAGCTTTCTTT
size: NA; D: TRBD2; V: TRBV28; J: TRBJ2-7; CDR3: CASSLKLAGGYEQYF; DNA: TGTGCCAGCAGTTTAAAACTAGCGGGAGGATACGAGCAGTACTTC
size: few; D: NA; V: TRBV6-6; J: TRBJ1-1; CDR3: CASTPAGRDTEAFF; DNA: TGTGCCAGCACTCCTGCAGGGCGGGACACTGAAGCTTTCTTT
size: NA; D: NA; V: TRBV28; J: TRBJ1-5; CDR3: CASSLGGLGNQPQHF; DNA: TGTGCCAGCAGTTTAGGAGGACTCGGCAATCAGCCCCAGCATTTT
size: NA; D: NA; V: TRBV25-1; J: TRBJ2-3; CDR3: CASSTMDGADTQYF; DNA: TGTGCCAGCAGTACCATGGATGGGGCAGATACGCAGTATTTT
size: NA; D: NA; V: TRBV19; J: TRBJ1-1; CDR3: CASSLGRVNTEAFF; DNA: TGTGCCAGTAGTCTGGGACGCGTGAACACTGAAGCTTTCTTT
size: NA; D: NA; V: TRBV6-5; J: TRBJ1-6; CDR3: CASSTNLPYNSPLHF; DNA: TGTGCCAGCAGTACCAATTTACCCTATAATTCACCCCTCCACTTT
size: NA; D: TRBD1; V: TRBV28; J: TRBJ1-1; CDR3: CASSLGGNRGTEAFF; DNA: TGTGCCAGCAGTTTAGGGGGAAACAGGGGCACTGAAGCTTTCTTT
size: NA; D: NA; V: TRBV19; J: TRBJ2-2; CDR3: CASSIGSRGTGELFF; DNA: TGTGCCAGTAGTATCGGGTCACGGGGGACCGGGGAGCTGTTTTTT
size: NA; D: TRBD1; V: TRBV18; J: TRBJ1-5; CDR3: CASSREGARQPQHF; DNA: TGTGCCAGCTCAAGGGAGGGGGCGAGGCAGCCCCAGCATTTT
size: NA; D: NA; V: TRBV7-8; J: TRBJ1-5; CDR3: CASSLGGGGFGNQPQHF; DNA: TGTGCCAGCAGCCTAGGCGGTGGAGGGTTTGGCAATCAGCCCCAGCATTTT